This T cell receptor beta chain was sequenced during a study of human T cells and chemical hapten exposure. Study-level findings and limits: The number of TCRs over 1 in 1000 frequency stayed unchanged after DPC.

The starting material, unfractionated whole blood, was used for total RNA extraction. Under the authors' procedure: The number of TCRs in each sample had a median of around 96,000 and spanned about 23,224 to 690,600. MiXCR was run by TCRdb on the 5' RACE reads, yielding one entry per CDR3 protein. TCRdb's processing, not the authors' own work, is the source of the V and J calls. This sample yields under 150,000 distinct CDR3 sequences, of which roughly 19% are seen a single time; approximately 2.8% belongs to the top ten. Comments on this clonotype: Its antigen is still unknown.

The TCR was taken from a human donor in good health.

CDR3 residues: CASSPGLAGASDTQYF. The CDR3 coding sequence is TGCGCCAGCAGCCCGGGACTAGCGGGAGCCTCAGATACGCAGTATTTT. J is TRBJ2-3 and V is TRBV5-1, with 14 nucleotides matching TRBD2. The CDR3 consists of 16 residues. Per the germline V gene, CDR1 is SGHRS and CDR2 is YFSETQ. Unmatched junction bases numbered 5, after V lost 4 bases and J lost 4 bases.